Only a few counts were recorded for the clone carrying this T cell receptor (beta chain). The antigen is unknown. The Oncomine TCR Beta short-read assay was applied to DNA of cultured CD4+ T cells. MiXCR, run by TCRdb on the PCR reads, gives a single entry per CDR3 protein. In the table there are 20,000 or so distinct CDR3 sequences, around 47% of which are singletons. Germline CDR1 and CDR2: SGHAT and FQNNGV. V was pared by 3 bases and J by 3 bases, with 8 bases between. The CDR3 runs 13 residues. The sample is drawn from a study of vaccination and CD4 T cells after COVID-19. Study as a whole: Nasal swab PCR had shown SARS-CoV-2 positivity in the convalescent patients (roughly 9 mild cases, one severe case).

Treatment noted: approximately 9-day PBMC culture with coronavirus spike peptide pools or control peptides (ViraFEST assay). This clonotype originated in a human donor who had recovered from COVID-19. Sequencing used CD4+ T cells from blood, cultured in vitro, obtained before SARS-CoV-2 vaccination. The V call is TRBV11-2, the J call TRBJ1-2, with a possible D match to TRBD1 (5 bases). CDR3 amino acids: CASSLSRDYGYTF. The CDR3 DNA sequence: TGTGCCAGCAGCTTGTCCAGGGACTATGGCTACACCTTC. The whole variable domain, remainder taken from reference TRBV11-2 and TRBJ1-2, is EAGVAQSPRYKIIEKRQSVAFWCNPISGHATLYWYQQILGQGPKLLIQFQNNGVVDDSQLPKDRFSAERLKGVDSTLKIQPAKLEDSAVYLCASSLSRDYGYTFGSGTRLTVV.